This entry features one T cell receptor beta chain sequence. Authors' data handling: Cell counts per sample came from amplifying reference gene primers. Generated by immunoSEQ multiplex PCR, the TCRdb table keeps only in-frame clones and is missing some. V and J calls and clone size are as listed in that table; D and trimming were resolved from the DNA. This table holds 150,000 to 200,000 clones, approximately 90% found once. The data belong to a study of blood T cell repertoires in COVID-19. Turning to the study itself: Samples of COVID-19 (acute and convalescent) were obtained from the United States, Italy and Spain. T cells, B-cell-depleted T cells, or PBMCs provided the cDNA or gDNA that served as material.

Trimming took 7 bases from V and 2 from J, leaving 12 bases between them. The CDR3 has 13 amino acids. CDR1 and CDR2 from the germline V gene are MNHEY and SVGAGI. The source of this sequence is a man in his fifties or sixties who had recovered from COVID-19. The chain combines TRBV6-5 with TRBJ2-7; D is possibly TRBD1 (5 bases). Material: peripheral blood. The CDR3 loop is CASTLAGTYEQYF. The CDR3 DNA reads TGTGCCAGCACCCTTGCAGGGACCTACGAGCAGTACTTC.